Listed below are T cell receptor beta chains from one sample, sequenced in a study of control samples from healthy donors and cancer patients. TCRdb's copy holds only in-frame clones and misses some; the assay was immunoSEQ multiplex PCR. The repertoire has 80,000 to 100,000 clones, about 86% of them found once; the top ten carry roughly 15%. The specimen sequenced was blood. The receptors derive from a man aged 25-45 years in good health. CDR3s include the opening cysteine and the closing phenylalanine or tryptophan. Fields, in order: J gene, clone size, D gene, V gene, CDR3 DNA, CDR3 protein. A D gene is named only where the DNA matches it firmly. Expanded clones are given a class, and other clones once, few, many or no size at all.

TRBJ2-1	few	-	TRBV19	TGTGCCAGTAGTATAGGTTGGGCAGGCGGCGTGATTTACAATGAGCAGTTCTTC	CASSIGWAGGVIYNEQFF
TRBJ1-2	-	-	TRBV23-1	TGCGCCAGCAGCGATTTTTTAACTCGGACAGCGCTTTATGGCTACACCTTC	CASSDFLTRTALYGYTF
TRBJ1-2	-	-	TRBV12-3/TRBV12-4	TGTGCCAGCAGTTTAGGCCTGAACTATGGCTACACCTTC	CASSLGLNYGYTF
TRBJ2-3	once	TRBD2	TRBV11-2	TGTGCCAGCAGCTTAGTAGGCCATGCGGGAGGGCGAGATACGCAGTATTTT	CASSLVGHAGGRDTQYF
TRBJ1-2	-	-	TRBV29-1	TGCAGCGTCTCCGACAGAAACTATGGCTACACCTTC	CSVSDRNYGYTF
TRBJ2-7	-	TRBD1	TRBV11-3	TGTGCCAGCAGCTTGAGACAGGGGGCTTCCTACGAGCAGTACTTC	CASSLRQGASYEQYF
TRBJ2-1	-	TRBD2	TRBV5-8	TGTGCCAGCAGCTTGGCCGGGACTAGCCAATCCTACAATGAGCAGTTCTTC	CASSLAGTSQSYNEQFF
TRBJ1-1	-	-	TRBV28	TGTGCCAGCAGTTCCTCCGCCGGGGGGAACACTGAAGCTTTCTTT	CASSSSAGGNTEAFF
TRBJ2-3	-	-	TRBV5-1	TGCGCCAGCAGCTTGGGGGGGTTGACAGATACGCAGTATTTT	CASSLGGLTDTQYF
TRBJ1-1	-	TRBD1	TRBV7-9	TGTGCCAGCAGGCCCACGGGACAGGAGCTCTTATTGAACACTGAAGCTTTCTTT	CASRPTGQELLLNTEAFF
TRBJ2-2	-	-	TRBV30	TGTGCCTGGAAGAACACCGGGGAGCTGTTTTTT	CAWKNTGELFF
TRBJ2-3	-	-	TRBV15	TGTGCCACCAGCAGAGATGGCGCCGGAGGGGCGTCAGATACGCAGTATTTT	CATSRDGAGGASDTQYF
TRBJ1-2	-	-	TRBV27	TGTGCCAGCAGTTTAACTTATTTGGTCAGGGCGGACTATGACTACACCTTC	CASSLTYLVRADYDYTF
TRBJ2-3	-	TRBD2	TRBV27	TGTGCCAGCAGTTCAAAGGGACTAGCGGGAGTTACGGGAGATACGCAGTATTTT	CASSSKGLAGVTGDTQYF
TRBJ1-2	-	-	TRBV5-4	TGTGCCAGCAGCTTGGTACAGGGCAACTATGGCTACACCTTC	CASSLVQGNYGYTF
TRBJ1-5	-	-	TRBV7-9	TGTGCCAGCAGCTCCATCGGGGCAGCGAGCAATCAGCCCCAGCATTTT	CASSSIGAASNQPQHF
TRBJ2-2	-	TRBD2	TRBV5-4	TGTGCCAGCACCTCACCGGGACTAGTGGGCACCGGGGAGCTGTTTTTT	CASTSPGLVGTGELFF
TRBJ2-1	-	TRBD1	TRBV5-1	TGCGCCAGCAGTCTTGTTTCCGGGACAGGGATTCGTGAGCAGTTCTTC	CASSLVSGTGIREQFF
TRBJ1-4	-	-	TRBV9	TGTGCCAGCAGCGCCACCCCCGGGGGGGAAAAACTGTTTTTT	CASSATPGGEKLFF
TRBJ2-1	-	-	TRBV19	TGTGCCAGTAGTAGAGGGGGGGGTAGCGCCTACAATGAGCAGTTCTTC	CASSRGGGSAYNEQFF